Below, one TCR beta chain is given with its context. This clone was seen more than once but under ten times. Its antigen remains undetermined. The input lacks base qualities; no much larger clone sits a single base away. These data are taken from a study of radiotherapy plus CTLA-4 blockade in lung cancer (dated by TCRdb to 2016 to 2018). Regarding the complete study: Among the enrolled patients, about 20% had an objective response, and about 29% reached disease control.

Summary of the overall study and its limitations: The strongest predictors of response, as reported, were early dynamic changes in blood T cell clones along with a rise in serum interferon-beta after radiation. After treatment with radiotherapy and ipilimumab, TCR clones that came from tumors expanded in the peripheral blood.

Receptor libraries were prepared by the immunoSEQ multiplex PCR assay. What TCRdb holds here is the immuneACCESS table cut down to in-frame rearrangements. Part of the clones is not present; checked against another copy, under half of the missing clones reflect an unresolved V gene, and the others are unexplained. The sample has about 85,000 clones on record, approximately 86% of them singletons. The top ten constitute around 2% of the sample. In this study, focal radiation therapy paired with CTLA-4 blockade (ipilimumab) was tested in patients who had chemo-refractory metastatic non-small-cell lung cancer. The specimen was peripheral blood, collected from a patient treated with radiotherapy plus ipilimumab. This TCR derives from a human donor with non-small cell lung cancer who had a partial response to radiotherapy plus ipilimumab.

The base sequence is TGTGCCAGCAGCGTGGTAGTCGACAGGGCTGAAGCTTTCTTT. Its protein is CASSVVVDRAEAFF. The chain links TRBV9 with TRBJ1-1, and 7 junction bases match TRBD1. Based on the germline V gene, the CDR1 and CDR2 sequences are SGDLS and YYNGEE. V loses 2 bases at its end and J loses 6 bases; junction bases beyond the gene matches: 7. The CDR3 holds 14 amino acids from the cysteine to the phenylalanine. CDR3 DNA only is kept here, 42 bases in frame from base 1.